This TCR beta chain was obtained from a study of blood T cell repertoires in COVID-19. Overall study: T cells, B-cell-depleted T cells, or PBMCs supplied cDNA or gDNA.

As originally analysed: Estimation of nucleated cell counts was performed using reference gene primer amplification. Here immunoSEQ multiplex PCR was the method, and the copy in TCRdb shows in-frame clones only, minus some. V and J calls and clone size come straight from that table; D and trimming were deduced from the DNA. Of more than 350,000 clones detected, roughly nine tenths appear once; the ten largest clones hold around 1%. V dropped 4 bases and J dropped 1; count of bases not matched to a gene: 8. CDR1 SEHNR and CDR2 FQNEAQ come from the germline V gene (reference sequence). The length of the CDR3 is 17 residues. All recovered Cohort 3 donors got two negative PCRs, got clearance, or saw symptom resolution.

The chain has TRBV7-9 and TRBJ2-2; the match to TRBD1 covers 8 bases. Sequences were obtained from PBMCs or T cells enriched from blood (not recorded which). This clonotype originated in a man between 18 and 29 years old who had recovered from COVID-19. In DNA, the CDR3 is TGTGCCAGCAGCTCACCAACCGGGACAGGGAACACCGGGGAGCTGTTTTTT. Its translation: CASSSPTGTGNTGELFF.